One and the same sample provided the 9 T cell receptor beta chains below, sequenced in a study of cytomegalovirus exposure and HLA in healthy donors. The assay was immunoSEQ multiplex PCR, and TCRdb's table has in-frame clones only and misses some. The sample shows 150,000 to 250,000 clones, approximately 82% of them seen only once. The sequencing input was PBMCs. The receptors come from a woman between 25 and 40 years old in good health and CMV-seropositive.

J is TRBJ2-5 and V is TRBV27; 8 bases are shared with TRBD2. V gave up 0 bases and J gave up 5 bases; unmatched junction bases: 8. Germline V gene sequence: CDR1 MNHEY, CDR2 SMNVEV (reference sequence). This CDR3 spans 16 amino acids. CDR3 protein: CASSLSPGGRFETQYF. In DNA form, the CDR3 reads TGTGCCAGCAGTTTATCGCCGGGAGGGCGTTTTGAGACCCAGTACTTC.

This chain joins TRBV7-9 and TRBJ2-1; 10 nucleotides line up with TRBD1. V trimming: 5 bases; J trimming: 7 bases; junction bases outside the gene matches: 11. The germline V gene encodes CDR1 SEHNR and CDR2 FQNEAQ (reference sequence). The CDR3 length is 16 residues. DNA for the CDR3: TGTGCCAGCAGCGACCACGGGACAGGGGTTTGGAATGAGCAGTTCTTC. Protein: CASSDHGTGVWNEQFF. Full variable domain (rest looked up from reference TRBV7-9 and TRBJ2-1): DTGVSQNPRHKITKRGQNVTFRCDPISEHNRLYWYRQTLGQGPEFLTYFQNEAQLEKSRLLSDRFSAERPKGSFSTLEIQRTEQGDSAMYLCASSDHGTGVWNEQFFGPGTRLTVL.

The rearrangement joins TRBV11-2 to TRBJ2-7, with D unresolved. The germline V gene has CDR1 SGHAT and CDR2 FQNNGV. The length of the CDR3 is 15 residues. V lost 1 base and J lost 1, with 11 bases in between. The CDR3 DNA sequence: TGTGCCAGCAGCTTAGCAACAGCCGAATCCTACGAGCAGTACTTC. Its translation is CASSLATAESYEQYF.

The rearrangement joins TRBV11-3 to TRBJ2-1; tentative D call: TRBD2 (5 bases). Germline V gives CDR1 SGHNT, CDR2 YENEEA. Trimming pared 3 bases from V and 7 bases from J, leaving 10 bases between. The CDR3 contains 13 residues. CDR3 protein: CASSFPGGNEQFF. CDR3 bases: TGTGCCAGCAGCTTCCCTGGCGGGAATGAGCAGTTCTTC.

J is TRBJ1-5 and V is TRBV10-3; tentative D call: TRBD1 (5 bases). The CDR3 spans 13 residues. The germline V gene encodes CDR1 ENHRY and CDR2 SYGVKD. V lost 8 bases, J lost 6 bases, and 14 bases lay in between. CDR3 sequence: CAISPGDVQPQHF. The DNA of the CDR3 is TGTGCCATCTCGCCGGGGGATGTTCAGCCCCAGCATTTT.

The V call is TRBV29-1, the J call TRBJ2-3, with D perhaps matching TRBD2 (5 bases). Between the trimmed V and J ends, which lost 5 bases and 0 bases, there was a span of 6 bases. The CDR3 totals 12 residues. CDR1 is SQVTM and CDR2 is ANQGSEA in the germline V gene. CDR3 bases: TGCAGCGTTAAGCGGAGCACAGATACGCAGTATTTT. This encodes CSVKRSTDTQYF.

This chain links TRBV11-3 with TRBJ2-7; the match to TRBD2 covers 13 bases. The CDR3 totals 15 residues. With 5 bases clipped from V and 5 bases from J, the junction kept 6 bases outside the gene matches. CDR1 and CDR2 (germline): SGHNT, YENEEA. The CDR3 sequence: CASSPGLAGQHEQYF. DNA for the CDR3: TGTGCCAGCAGCCCGGGACTAGCGGGACAACACGAGCAGTACTTC.

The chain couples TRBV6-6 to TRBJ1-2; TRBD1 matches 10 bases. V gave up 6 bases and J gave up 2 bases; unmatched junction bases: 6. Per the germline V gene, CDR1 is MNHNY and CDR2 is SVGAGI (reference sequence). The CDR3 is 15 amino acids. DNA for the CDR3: TGTGCCAGCAGCCCACGGACAGGGGGAAACTATGGCTACACCTTC. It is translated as CASSPRTGGNYGYTF.

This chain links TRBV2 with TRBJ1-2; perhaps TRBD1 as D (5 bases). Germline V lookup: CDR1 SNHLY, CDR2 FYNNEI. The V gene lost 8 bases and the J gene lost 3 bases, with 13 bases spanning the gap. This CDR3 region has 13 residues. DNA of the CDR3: TGTGCCAGCCAGGGAGGAGAGTACTATGGCTACACCTTC. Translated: CASQGGEYYGYTF. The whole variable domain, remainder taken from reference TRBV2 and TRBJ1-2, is EPEVTQTPSHQVTQMGQEVILRCVPISNHLYFYWYRQILGQKVEFLVSFYNNEISEKSEIFDDQFSVERPDGSNFTLKIRSTKLEDSAMYFCASQGGEYYGYTFGSGTRLTVV.